The next 21 T cell receptor beta chains were all read from a single sample in a study of shared clonotypes between healthy human individuals. The method was immunoSEQ multiplex PCR; TCRdb's version includes in-frame clones alone and lacks a portion of them. Of over a million clones in the sample, about 98.5% were seen once. The sample consisted of naive CD4+ T cells sorted from blood. As for subset: CD45RA+ positively selected. These receptors were taken from a man aged 25 to 40 in good health.

Concerning this clone: The germline gene is not matched at one end of the junction; a read error may be the cause. This chain uses TRBV7-9 with TRBJ2-7; D gene ambiguous. This CDR3 is 12 amino acids long. Germline CDR1 is SEHNR and CDR2 is FQNEAQ (reference sequence). CDR3 residues: CASSLEEKVANF. The CDR3 DNA reads as TGTGCCAGCAGCTTAGAAGAAAAAGTTGCCAACTTC.

The V call is TRBV10-1, the J call TRBJ2-1, with no clear D. The CDR3 totals 15 residues. Germline V lookup: CDR1 WNHNN, CDR2 SYGVQD (reference sequence). V shed 1 base and J shed 10 bases, with 17 bases lying between them. In DNA form, the CDR3 reads TGCGCCAGCAGTGAGTTTCCGAGGAACCTCGGGGAGCAGTTCTTC. Translating gives CASSEFPRNLGEQFF.

The gene calls are TRBV11-1 and TRBJ2-3; TRBD2 matches 12 bases. V lost 4 bases and J lost 6; bases outside the gene matches: 8. This CDR3 comprises 16 residues. Germline-derived CDR1 and CDR2 are SGHAT and FQDESV (reference sequence). CDR3 DNA: TGTGCCAGCAGCTCTGAGGGACTAGCGGGCCCCGATACGCAGTATTTT. It encodes CASSSEGLAGPDTQYF.

This clone was seen a single time. This chain's CDR3 is CASSSSAGRPYGYTF. The CDR3 bases are TGTGCCAGCAGCTCTAGTGCAGGGCGTCCGTATGGCTACACCTTC. The chain is built from TRBV7-8 and TRBJ1-2, with a possible D match to TRBD1 (5 bases). Germline CDR1 is SGHVS and CDR2 is FQNEAQ. Trimming pared 4 bases from V and 5 bases from J, leaving 17 bases between. The CDR3 spans 15 residues.

Turning to this clone: Other DNA sequences within the sample encode an identical CDR3. The chain joins TRBV19 to TRBJ2-1; 10 bases fit TRBD1. CDR3 size: 13 residues. With V trimmed by 4 bases and J by 6 bases, 0 bases remained unmatched. The germline V gene has CDR1 LNHDA and CDR2 SQIVND (reference sequence). The CDR3 spells CASSRTGGNEQFF. The CDR3 coding sequence is TGTGCCAGTAGTAGGACAGGGGGCAATGAGCAGTTCTTC.

The chain carries TRBV2 and TRBJ2-7, with a possible D match to TRBD2 (5 bases). Trimming took off 1 base at V and 8 bases at J, with 9 bases between the two ends. The CDR3 consists of 12 residues. The germline CDR1 and CDR2 sequences are SNHLY and FYNNEI. Written as DNA, the CDR3 is TGTGCCAGCAGTGAAGGAGGGTGGCAGCAGTACTTC. Residues: CASSEGGWQQYF.

This clone appeared a single time. The CDR3 reads CASSPGGDLNYNEQFF. The CDR3 coding sequence is TGTGCCAGCAGTCCTGGGGGGGACTTGAACTACAATGAGCAGTTCTTC. V and J are TRBV7-3 and TRBJ2-1, with TRBD2 identical over 7 bases. CDR1 and CDR2 from the germline V gene are SGHTA and FQGTGA. Unmatched junction bases numbered 11, after V lost 6 bases and J lost 3 bases. The CDR3 is made up of 16 amino acids.

This rearrangement joins TRBV30 to TRBJ2-6; weak D call: TRBD1 (6 bases). Germline V lookup: CDR1 GTSNPN, CDR2 SVGIG (reference sequence). This CDR3 spans 16 amino acids. V was pared by 5 bases and J by 8 bases, with 22 bases between. The CDR3 DNA reads TGTGCCTGGGGAACAGGGCCCGTTGCCCCGTCCAACGTCCTGACTTTC. Residues: CAWGTGPVAPSNVLTF.

The chain recombines TRBV7-9 with TRBJ2-5; possibly TRBD1 or TRBD2 for D (6 bases each). The CDR3 runs 15 residues. Per germline, CDR1 SEHNR and CDR2 FQNEAQ (reference sequence). V was pared by 4 bases and J by 5 bases, with 17 bases between. Here the CDR3 reads CASSSGTRGRETQYF. The DNA of the CDR3 is TGTGCCAGCAGCTCGGGGACCCGGGGGCGGGAGACCCAGTACTTC.

The chain combines TRBV5-6 with TRBJ2-3, with D unclear. Trimming stripped 4 bases from V and 3 bases from J, with 12 bases between. This CDR3 spans 14 amino acids. The germline CDR1 and CDR2 sequences are SGHDT and YYEEEE. The CDR3 nucleotides are TGTGCCAGCAGCCATGACTGGCAAACAGATACGCAGTATTTT. Translating gives CASSHDWQTDTQYF.

This chain links TRBV29-1 with TRBJ2-3; D gene uncertain. From germline, CDR1 is SQVTM and CDR2 ANQGSEA. With 4 bases removed from V and 1 base from J, the gap between germline ends came to 12 bases. CDR3 size: 14 residues. CDR3 amino acids: CSVGQLMGTDTQYF. The CDR3 DNA sequence: TGCAGCGTTGGTCAGTTGATGGGCACAGATACGCAGTATTTT.

This chain joins TRBV7-2 and TRBJ2-1, with 10 bases fitting TRBD2. V shed 2 bases and J 8 bases; nucleotides not matched to a gene: 9. The germline V gene has CDR1 SGHTA and CDR2 FQGNSA. The CDR3 sequence is 16 residues long. This CDR3 reads CASSLRLAGGMYEQFF. CDR3 nucleotide sequence: TGTGCCAGCAGCTTAAGATTAGCGGGAGGTATGTATGAGCAGTTCTTC.

This clone was observed once. The chain is built from TRBV9 and TRBJ2-7; 8 bases agree with TRBD2. The CDR3 sequence is 18 residues long. V gave up 4 bases and J gave up 2 bases; unmatched junction bases: 17. Germline V gives CDR1 SGDLS, CDR2 YYNGEE. The CDR3 loop reads CASSPGSSGSRPTYEQYF. The DNA for the CDR3 is TGTGCCAGCAGCCCCGGGTCTAGCGGGTCCCGCCCCACCTACGAGCAGTACTTC.

The V call is TRBV9, the J call TRBJ2-2, with 7 bases that match TRBD2. The CDR3 spans 17 residues. The germline V gene has CDR1 SGDLS and CDR2 YYNGEE. Unmatched junction bases numbered 11, after V lost 0 bases and J lost 6 bases. The CDR3 is CASSVGSGREGSGELFF. For the CDR3, the DNA is TGTGCCAGCAGCGTAGGTTCGGGCAGGGAGGGATCCGGGGAGCTGTTTTTT.

The rearrangement uses TRBV30 and TRBJ1-5; D gene uncertain. Germline lookup yields CDR1 GTSNPN and CDR2 SVGIG (reference sequence). The CDR3 sequence is 13 residues long. V lost 1 base and J 1 base, leaving 5 bases between the germline ends. This chain's CDR3 is CAWSDDSNQPQHF. The CDR3 DNA is TGTGCCTGGAGTGACGACAGCAATCAGCCCCAGCATTTT. The full variable domain, in which reference TRBV30 and TRBJ1-5 provide the parts outside the CDR3, is SQTIHQWPATLVQPVGSPLSLECTVEGTSNPNLYWYRQAAGRGLQLLFYSVGIGQISSEVPQNLSASRPQDRQFILSSKKLLLSDSGFYLCAWSDDSNQPQHFGDGTRLSIL.

This sequence joins TRBV19 and TRBJ2-7; D is unresolved. V lost 5 bases and J 0 bases, leaving 8 bases between the germline ends. The CDR3 has 13 residues. From germline, CDR1 is LNHDA and CDR2 SQIVND (reference sequence). The CDR3 here is CASSPTASYEQYF. The CDR3 nucleotides are TGTGCCAGTAGTCCGACGGCCTCCTACGAGCAGTACTTC.

The chain recombines TRBV5-4 with TRBJ1-2; perhaps TRBD1 as D (5 bases). This CDR3 is 14 amino acids long. With 0 bases removed from V and 6 bases from J, the gap between germline ends came to 12 bases. Germline V gives CDR1 SGHNT, CDR2 YYREEE (reference sequence). In nucleotides, the CDR3 is TGTGCCAGCAGCTTGGCTGGGGCGCGGGATGGCTACACCTTC. Encoded protein: CASSLAGARDGYTF.

Details on this clone: A read error may produce the germline difference seen at one junction end. The V call is TRBV7-7, the J call TRBJ2-2, with D perhaps assigned TRBD1 or TRBD2 (6 bases each). CDR3 length: 12 residues. Germline V gene data show CDR1 as SSHAT and CDR2 as FNYEAQ (reference sequence). CDR3 region: CASSPGGWELFF. In nucleotides, the CDR3 is TGTGCTAGCAGCCCCGGGGGCTGGGAGCTGTTTTTT.

The genes are TRBV7-9 and TRBJ2-3; D call uncertain. The germline gives CDR1 SEHNR, CDR2 FQNEAQ (reference sequence). The CDR3 runs 12 residues. Between the trimmed V and J ends, which lost 8 bases and 1 base, there was a span of 7 bases. The CDR3 nucleotides read TGTGCCAGCGCCCCCCGCACAGATACGCAGTATTTT. Translated, it gives CASAPRTDTQYF.

The chain couples TRBV7-9 to TRBJ2-5, with no clear D. The ends were cut back, 1 base at V and 5 bases at J, with 11 bases in the middle. CDR3 size: 14 residues. Germline-derived CDR1 and CDR2 are SEHNR and FQNEAQ (reference sequence). CDR3 DNA sequence: TGTGCCAGCAGCTTAGTTGGTAGTGGTGAGACCCAGTACTTC. This translates into CASSLVGSGETQYF.

The J gene is TRBJ1-1, the V gene TRBV4-3; D is undetermined. The CDR3 is 13 amino acids. Per the germline V gene, CDR1 is LGHNA and CDR2 is YSLEER. Trimming shortened V by 8 bases and J by 9 bases, and 19 bases separated the two germline ends. The CDR3 region has the DNA TGCGCCAGCGGGCGGAGAGGGTCAGAGAAAGCTTTCTTT. Its protein product is CASGRRGSEKAFF.